One and the same sample provided the 32 T cell receptor beta chains below, sequenced in a study of shared clonotypes between healthy human individuals. Measured with immunoSEQ multiplex PCR; TCRdb has only the in-frame clones, and not every one. Of about 2.4 million clones listed, approximately 94% are singletons. Sequencing was done on a sample of naive CD4+ T cells from PBMCs. Subset reported: CD45RA+ positively selected. The receptors derive from a man aged 18 to 35 in good health. Some clones in this sample may be carry-over from other donors' samples.

The chain combines TRBV29-1 with TRBJ1-5; 7 positions agree with TRBD1. The length of the CDR3 is 13 residues. The V segment lost 6 bases and the J segment 7 bases; nucleotides outside the gene matches: 9. The V gene's germline CDR1 is SQVTM and CDR2 ANQGSEA. The CDR3 here is CSVRDRTGQPQHF. The CDR3, as DNA: TGCAGCGTGCGGGACAGAACGGGGCAGCCCCAGCATTTT.

The chain recombines TRBV6-1 with TRBJ2-1; D is perhaps TRBD2 (6 bases). Trimming left V 6 bases short and J 7 bases short, with 19 bases between. CDR3 size: 15 residues. Germline V gene data show CDR1 as MNHNS and CDR2 as SASEGT. The DNA of the CDR3 is TGTGCCAGCAGGACCTTCCACTTGGGGAGGAATGAGCAGTTCTTC. It encodes CASRTFHLGRNEQFF.

The V gene is TRBV7-2, the J gene TRBJ2-5, with a weak D call TRBD2 (6 bases). Per the germline V gene, CDR1 is SGHTA and CDR2 is FQGNSA. The V gene lost 5 bases and the J gene lost 1 base, with 17 bases spanning the gap. The CDR3 contains 16 residues. CDR3 DNA: TGTGCCAGCAGCCCGAGACTAGGGGTGGGCCAAGAGACCCAGTACTTC. As protein: CASSPRLGVGQETQYF.

The rearrangement links TRBV14 to TRBJ2-5; D gene uncertain. The CDR3 has 13 residues. In germline, CDR1 is SGHDN, CDR2 FVKESK. The V and J ends lost 0 bases and 7 bases respectively, with 9 bases between them. CDR3 sequence reads: CASSQERLGTQYF. DNA of the CDR3: TGTGCCAGCAGCCAAGAACGATTAGGGACCCAGTACTTC.

V gene TRBV5-6 combines with J gene TRBJ2-3, with 8 bases that match TRBD2. Germline lookup yields CDR1 SGHDT and CDR2 YYEEEE. This CDR3 region has 16 residues. V lost 4 bases, J lost 4 bases, and 11 bases stayed unmatched. The CDR3 DNA is TGTGCCAGCAGCCCGGGGGGGGGCTCTCGGGCAGATACGCAGTATTTT. It codes for CASSPGGGSRADTQYF.

The J gene is TRBJ2-7, the V gene TRBV7-9; 8 bases align to TRBD1. The junction had 8 bases not matched to a gene; V was cut back by 7 bases and J by 6 bases. In germline, CDR1 is SEHNR, CDR2 FQNEAQ (reference sequence). CDR3 length: 13 amino acids. The CDR3, as DNA: TGTGCCAGCACCGGACAGGGTAGGGGCGAGCAGTACTTC. Its translation: CASTGQGRGEQYF.

The chain has TRBV5-1 and TRBJ2-1; 8 bases map to TRBD2. The CDR3 extends over 16 amino acids. Germline V lookup: CDR1 SGHRS, CDR2 YFSETQ. V gave up 0 bases and J gave up 3 bases; unmatched junction bases: 5. The CDR3 loop reads CASSLDLAGYYNEQFF. CDR3 sequence (DNA): TGCGCCAGCAGCTTGGACCTAGCGGGCTACTACAATGAGCAGTTCTTC.

The V and J genes are TRBV7-2 and TRBJ2-7, with a possible D match to TRBD2 (6 bases). CDR3 size: 15 residues. Trimming took off 6 bases at V and 3 bases at J, with 18 bases between the two ends. CDR1 and CDR2 (germline): SGHTA, FQGNSA. This CDR3 reads CASSTGGTGFYEQYF. The CDR3 DNA is TGTGCCAGCAGTACAGGCGGGACCGGGTTCTACGAGCAGTACTTC.

The V gene is TRBV28, the J gene TRBJ2-7, with D perhaps TRBD1 or TRBD2 (5 bases each). The V end lost 6 bases, the J end lost 0 bases, and 15 bases lay between the germline ends. The CDR3 is 15 amino acids. Germline V gene sequence: CDR1 MDHEN, CDR2 SYDVKM. In DNA form, the CDR3 reads TGTGCCAGCAGACACCTCCGGGGCCTCTCCTACGAGCAGTACTTC. Its translation: CASRHLRGLSYEQYF.

The chain recombines TRBV4-1 with TRBJ2-7; D not certain. From germline, CDR1 is MGHRA and CDR2 YSYEKL. The germline V and J ends were trimmed by 3 bases and 3 bases, with 3 bases remaining between them. The length of the CDR3 is 11 residues. CDR3 nucleotide sequence: TGCGCCAGCAGCCACCTCTACGAGCAGTACTTC. The encoded protein is CASSHLYEQYF.

The chain has TRBV6-5 and TRBJ1-2, with a weak D call TRBD1 (6 bases). The CDR3 is made up of 13 amino acids. Trimming removed 8 bases at V and 5 bases at J, with 15 bases between. Looked up from germline, CDR1 is MNHEY and CDR2 is SVGAGI. CDR3 region: CASGGRDPYGYTF. Written as DNA, the CDR3 is TGTGCCAGCGGGGGGCGGGACCCTTATGGCTACACCTTC.

J is TRBJ2-7 and V is TRBV5-6, with D perhaps matching TRBD2 (5 bases). Germline values: CDR1 SGHDT, CDR2 YYEEEE. With 0 bases removed from V and 5 bases from J, the gap between germline ends came to 9 bases. The length of the CDR3 is 13 residues. CDR3 amino acids: CASSLVDGDEQYF. CDR3 DNA sequence: TGTGCCAGCAGCTTGGTGGACGGGGACGAGCAGTACTTC.

The chain combines TRBV5-1 with TRBJ1-5; 7 bases align to TRBD1. The germline gives CDR1 SGHRS, CDR2 YFSETQ. The length of the CDR3 is 17 residues. V shed 4 bases, J shed 4 bases, and the junction held 14 bases outside the gene matches. For the CDR3, the DNA is TGCGCCAGCAGCAACACTCCAGGGGGATCTACGAATCAGCCCCAGCATTTT. This encodes CASSNTPGGSTNQPQHF.

V is TRBV9 and J is TRBJ2-3; 11 nucleotides match TRBD1. This CDR3 is built from 16 residues. Germline CDR1 is SGDLS and CDR2 is YYNGEE. V gave up 3 bases and J gave up 4 bases; unmatched junction bases: 7. CDR3 coding DNA: TGTGCCAGCAGCGGACCGGACAGGGGGCTCCCAGATACGCAGTATTTT. Protein sequence: CASSGPDRGLPDTQYF.

A note on this clone: Distinct nucleotide sequences in the sample also encode this CDR3. The V gene is TRBV2, the J gene TRBJ1-1; TRBD1 agrees at 8 bases. J lost 1 base, V lost 6 bases, and 4 bases had no gene match. Germline V gene sequence: CDR1 SNHLY, CDR2 FYNNEI. The CDR3 runs 14 residues. CDR3 protein: CASSRGQGNTEAFF. The CDR3 bases are TGTGCCAGCAGCAGGGGGCAGGGGAACACTGAAGCTTTCTTT.

This clone has a single count. J is TRBJ2-7 and V is TRBV30, with D hard to call. CDR3 size: 11 residues. Germline assignment: CDR1 GTSNPN and CDR2 SVGIG (reference sequence). V was shortened by 3 bases and J by 2 bases, with 5 bases between the two germline ends. CDR3 bases: TGTGCCTGGAGGATCCCCTACGAGCAGTACTTC. Protein sequence: CAWRIPYEQYF.

The chain recombines TRBV6-5 with TRBJ1-1; D ambiguous. Germline assignment: CDR1 MNHEY and CDR2 SVGAGI. The CDR3 extends over 16 amino acids. Trimming pared 2 bases from V and 1 base from J, leaving 14 bases between. The chain's CDR3 is CASSYRARGRNTEAFF. CDR3 in DNA: TGTGCCAGCAGTTACAGGGCCCGAGGGAGGAACACTGAAGCTTTCTTT.

The chain combines TRBV5-1 with TRBJ2-3, with TRBD1 matching 8 bases. This CDR3 comprises 15 residues. CDR1 and CDR2 from the germline V gene are SGHRS and YFSETQ. V shed 3 bases, J shed 0 bases, and the junction held 3 bases outside the gene matches. CDR3 protein: CASSSDRVSTDTQYF. CDR3 nucleotides: TGCGCCAGCAGCTCGGACAGGGTTAGCACAGATACGCAGTATTTT.

This chain connects TRBV15 to TRBJ1-5; the D is unclear. This CDR3 comprises 12 residues. The germline gives CDR1 LNHNV, CDR2 YYDKDF (reference sequence). V was trimmed by 0 bases and J by 11 bases, leaving 8 bases between them. Here the CDR3 reads CATSRDLGAQHF. As DNA, the CDR3 is TGTGCCACCAGCAGAGATCTTGGGGCCCAGCATTTT.

J is TRBJ1-2 and V is TRBV28; D unclear. Germline V lookup: CDR1 MDHEN, CDR2 SYDVKM. The CDR3 extends over 14 amino acids. The ends were cut back, 6 bases at V and 8 bases at J, with 19 bases in the middle. The CDR3 DNA reads as TGTGCCAGCAGCCACGATCGAAGGGCTATCGGCTACACCTTC. Translation gives CASSHDRRAIGYTF.

This chain links TRBV10-3 with TRBJ2-1; 7 nucleotides agree with TRBD2. J gave up 2 bases and V 4 bases, and 8 bases lay outside the gene matches. There are 16 residues in the CDR3. Germline V gene lookup returns CDR1 ENHRY and CDR2 SYGVKD. CDR3 in DNA: TGTGCCATCAGTGCTTCCCTGGCGGGAGCCTACAATGAGCAGTTCTTC. It is translated as CAISASLAGAYNEQFF.

The CDR3 DNA reads as TGTGCCACCCGGGACAAGCCCTCTGGAAACACCATATATTTT. This encodes CATRDKPSGNTIYF. The chain is built from TRBV6-1 and TRBJ1-3; the D gene is possibly TRBD1 (6 bases). This CDR3 is built from 14 residues. Per the germline V gene, CDR1 is MNHNS and CDR2 is SASEGT. Trimming stripped 10 bases from V and 0 bases from J, with 13 bases between.

The chain links TRBV21-1 to TRBJ2-1. TRBV21-1 is flagged as a pseudogene. The CDR3 contains 13 residues. The CDR3 spells CASSKAPYNEQFF. For the CDR3, the DNA is TGTGCCAGCAGCAAAGCACCCTACAATGAGCAGTTCTTC.

The chain is built from TRBV6-5 and TRBJ2-1; 10 bases map to TRBD2. V lost 5 bases to trimming and J lost 6 bases; unmatched junction nucleotides: 7. The CDR3 loop spans 15 amino acids. Germline-derived CDR1 and CDR2 are MNHEY and SVGAGI. CDR3 in amino acids: CASSPGSGRFNEQFF. The CDR3 DNA follows: TGTGCCAGCAGTCCAGGTAGCGGGAGGTTCAATGAGCAGTTCTTC.

The J gene is TRBJ2-5, the V gene TRBV21-1. TRBV21-1 is a recognized pseudogene. This CDR3 is built from 14 residues. The CDR3 here is CARSKGRIQETQYF. In DNA form, the CDR3 reads TGTGCCAGGAGCAAAGGTAGGATCCAAGAGACCCAGTACTTC.

J is TRBJ2-7 and V is TRBV27, with 8 bases identical to TRBD2. The germline V gene encodes CDR1 MNHEY and CDR2 SMNVEV (reference sequence). V shed 6 bases and J 4 bases; nucleotides not matched to a gene: 8. The CDR3 runs 14 residues. The CDR3 loop is CASSPRAGVYEQYF. CDR3 bases: TGTGCCAGCAGCCCCAGAGCGGGGGTTTACGAGCAGTACTTC.

The rearrangement uses TRBV14 and TRBJ2-7; D is possibly TRBD2 (6 bases). Trimming took 0 bases from V and 7 from J, leaving 13 bases between them. The CDR3 length is 14 residues. Germline V lookup: CDR1 SGHDN, CDR2 FVKESK. The CDR3 region has the DNA TGTGCCAGCAGCCAAGACCGGGGGTTTCGGGAGCAGTACTTC. Amino acid sequence: CASSQDRGFREQYF.

V usage is TRBV5-4 and J usage is TRBJ1-5, with D perhaps matching TRBD1 (6 bases). Between the trimmed V and J ends, which lost 4 bases and 4 bases, there was a span of 9 bases. Looked up from germline, CDR1 is SGHNT and CDR2 is YYREEE (reference sequence). The CDR3 consists of 13 residues. The CDR3 region has the DNA TGTGCCAGCAGCATAGACAGGAATCAGCCCCAGCATTTT. Translation: CASSIDRNQPQHF.

Turning to this clone: The same CDR3 also results from other DNA sequences found in this sample. This rearrangement joins TRBV9 to TRBJ2-2; 10 bases line up with TRBD2. The CDR3 covers 17 residues. V dropped 0 bases and J dropped 0; count of bases not matched to a gene: 2. The germline V gene has CDR1 SGDLS and CDR2 YYNGEE. CDR3: CASSVAGLAANTGELFF. CDR3 coding DNA: TGTGCCAGCAGCGTAGCCGGACTAGCGGCGAACACCGGGGAGCTGTTTTTT.

The chain links TRBV10-2 to TRBJ1-1, with 10 bases that match TRBD1. Germline V gene data show CDR1 as WSHSY and CDR2 as SAAADI. The CDR3 has 16 residues. V was pared by 7 bases and J by 0 bases, with 8 bases of the junction left unmatched. The CDR3, as DNA: TGCGCCAGCACGGACAGGGGGGGCGGCTTGAACACTGAAGCTTTCTTT. Its protein product is CASTDRGGGLNTEAFF.

V is TRBV5-6 and J is TRBJ1-4; no clear D. Germline assignment: CDR1 SGHDT and CDR2 YYEEEE. This CDR3 contains 14 residues. Trimming stripped 2 bases from V and 8 bases from J, with 13 bases between. CDR3 sequence: CASSLRVAREKLFF. The CDR3, as DNA: TGTGCCAGCAGCTTAAGGGTCGCCAGGGAAAAACTGTTTTTT.

This chain joins TRBV19 and TRBJ1-5, with unresolved D. Germline CDR1 and CDR2: LNHDA and SQIVND (reference sequence). The CDR3 is made up of 16 amino acids. V lost 1 base to trimming and J lost 3 bases, with 13 bases between them. CDR3 sequence reads: CASSIVRHSYNQPQHF. The CDR3 nucleotides read TGTGCCAGTAGTATAGTAAGGCACAGCTACAATCAGCCCCAGCATTTT.